A single sample is the source of the 26 T cell receptor beta chains below, sequenced in a study of neurological immune-mediated disorders. TCRdb reprocessed the 5' RACE reads via MiXCR and lists one record per CDR3 protein. The profile shows about 62,000 distinct CDR3 sequences, 4.5% to 5.5% of them singletons. Input material: PBMCs. The receptors here all came from a woman aged 45 to 65 with multiple sclerosis.

This clonotype was picked up many times. This chain joins TRBV2 and TRBJ2-1; D may correspond to TRBD1 or TRBD2 (5 bases each). This CDR3 region has 14 residues. Germline CDR1 reads SNHLY; CDR2 reads FYNNEI. Trimming cost V 5 bases and J 4 bases, with 12 bases left between them. The CDR3 loop reads CASSSGTVYNEQFF. CDR3 DNA sequence: TGTGCCAGCAGTTCCGGGACCGTTTACAATGAGCAGTTCTTC.

Many counts were recorded for this clonotype. The chain joins TRBV20-1 to TRBJ2-1, with 7 bases that match TRBD1. This CDR3 spans 13 amino acids. Trimming removed 6 bases from V and 7 bases from J; junction bases left unmatched: 9. The germline V gene has CDR1 DFQATT and CDR2 SNEGSKA (reference sequence). The DNA of the CDR3 is TGCAGTGCACTGGGACAGTCTCTAAATGAGCAGTTCTTC. Residues: CSALGQSLNEQFF.

This clonotype was found many times. The rearrangement joins TRBV28 to TRBJ2-3, with 9 bases identical to TRBD1. Germline CDR1 reads MDHEN; CDR2 reads SYDVKM. The junction had 11 bases not matched to a gene; V was cut back by 8 bases and J by 5 bases. This CDR3 comprises 15 residues. CDR3 residues: CASGRDRESVDTQYF. CDR3 coding DNA: TGTGCCAGCGGCCGGGACAGGGAATCGGTAGATACGCAGTATTTT.

This clonotype occurred a few times. J is TRBJ1-2 and V is TRBV2; D may be TRBD1 (5 bases). Trimming removed 4 bases from V and 4 bases from J, with 13 bases in between. The germline CDR1 and CDR2 sequences are SNHLY and FYNNEI. CDR3 length: 14 amino acids. In nucleotides, the CDR3 is TGTGCCAGCAGTGTGCGGGAAAGGGGCTATGGCTACACCTTC. This codes for CASSVRERGYGYTF.

The genes are TRBV27 and TRBJ2-5; D gene ambiguous. Germline V gene sequence: CDR1 MNHEY, CDR2 SMNVEV (reference sequence). The CDR3 sequence is 9 residues long. V lost 11 bases to trimming and J lost 5 bases, with 6 bases between them. The CDR3 sequence: CAVQETQYF. As DNA, the CDR3 is TGTGCCGTACAGGAGACCCAGTACTTC.

This clonotype was counted a few times. This chain uses TRBV20-1 with TRBJ2-5; 9 nucleotides agree with TRBD2. The CDR3 has 14 residues. The germline V gene encodes CDR1 DFQATT and CDR2 SNEGSKA (reference sequence). The chain's CDR3 is CIPNSGLAGRDQYF. CDR3 nucleotides: TGCATCCCAAATAGCGGCCTAGCGGGGCGGGACCAGTACTTC.

About this clonotype itself: Germline is not matched at one junction end, which may reflect a read error. The chain joins TRBV5-6 to TRBJ2-2, with D perhaps matching TRBD2 (5 bases). The CDR3 is 11 residues long. The germline gives CDR1 SGHDT, CDR2 YYEEEE. The CDR3 nucleotides read TGTGCCAGCAGCCTTACCGGGGAGCCGTTTTTT. Amino acid sequence: CASSLTGEPFF.

This clonotype was observed many times. DNA of the CDR3: TGTGCCAGCAGTCCTCAGGGGGTGGAGGGCTACACCTTC. Its protein is CASSPQGVEGYTF. The J gene is TRBJ1-2, the V gene TRBV28, with 7 bases matching TRBD1. CDR3 length: 13 amino acids. The germline CDR1 and CDR2 sequences are MDHEN and SYDVKM. Trimming at V came to 5 bases and at J to 8 bases, leaving 8 bases not matched to a gene.

This clonotype was found many times. V gene TRBV7-2 combines with J gene TRBJ2-1; 8 positions match TRBD2. J gave up 4 bases and V 5 bases, and 7 bases lay outside the gene matches. The V gene's germline CDR1 is SGHTA and CDR2 FQGNSA. The CDR3 is 15 residues long. In DNA form, the CDR3 reads TGTGCCAGCAGCCCAGCGGGGGTGGCGTACAATGAGCAGTTCTTC. Protein sequence: CASSPAGVAYNEQFF.

In this sample, this clonotype turned up many times. The chain employs TRBV7-2 and TRBJ2-6; D is ambiguous. The CDR3 consists of 14 residues. Trimming shortened V by 1 base and J by 2 bases, and 3 bases separated the two germline ends. The V gene's germline CDR1 is SGHTA and CDR2 FQGNSA. The CDR3 nucleotides read TGTGCCAGCAGCTTAGTTCCTGGGGCCAACGTCCTGACTTTC. Its translation is CASSLVPGANVLTF.

This clonotype was detected ten times or more. CDR3 amino acids: CASSQQGFRELFF. The CDR3 nucleotides read TGTGCCAGCAGCCAACAGGGTTTCAGGGAGCTGTTTTTT. The genes are TRBV3-1 and TRBJ2-2; D may be TRBD1 (5 bases). CDR3 size: 13 residues. From germline, CDR1 is LGHDT and CDR2 YNNKEL (reference sequence). Trimming cost V 2 bases and J 9 bases, with 10 bases left between them.

In its sample, this clonotype was seen many times. J is TRBJ2-7 and V is TRBV4-3; TRBD2 matches 9 bases. Per germline, CDR1 LGHNA and CDR2 YSLEER. The V and J ends lost 1 base and 7 bases, in that order; junction bases with no gene match: 5. There are 14 residues in the CDR3. CDR3 sequence reads: CASSQAAGGWEQYF. Written as DNA, the CDR3 is TGCGCCAGCAGCCAAGCTGCGGGGGGGTGGGAGCAGTACTTC.

This clonotype came up many times. The chain is built from TRBV11-1 and TRBJ2-3; TRBD1 aligns across 7 bases. This CDR3 is 14 amino acids long. Germline V lookup: CDR1 SGHAT, CDR2 FQDESV (reference sequence). Trimming removed 5 bases from V and 0 bases from J; junction bases left unmatched: 2. CDR3 in amino acids: CASSDRESTDTQYF. Written as DNA, the CDR3 is TGTGCCAGCAGCGACAGGGAGAGCACAGATACGCAGTATTTT.

CDR3 region: CSVESQEFAGYTF. The CDR3 region has the DNA TGCAGCGTTGAATCCCAGGAATTTGCTGGCTACACCTTC. This chain links TRBV29-1 with TRBJ1-2; no clear D gene. V lost 2 bases and J lost 7, with 14 bases in between. The CDR3 extends over 13 amino acids. Germline-derived CDR1 and CDR2 are SQVTM and ANQGSEA.

The rearrangement joins TRBV20-1 to TRBJ2-7; D is unclear. V lost 6 bases to trimming and J lost 4 bases, with 16 bases between them. The CDR3 runs 13 residues. Germline CDR1 reads DFQATT; CDR2 reads SNEGSKA (reference sequence). The CDR3 DNA sequence: TGCAGTGCCGCACTCGTCGGGCGGTACGAGCAGTACTTC. It specifies CSAALVGRYEQYF.

Many counts were recorded for this clonotype. The gene calls are TRBV6-5 and TRBJ2-5; 9 nucleotides align to TRBD1. CDR1 and CDR2 (germline): MNHEY, SVGAGI. The CDR3 covers 14 residues. V lost 4 bases to trimming and J lost 6 bases; unmatched junction nucleotides: 6. CDR3 sequence reads: CASSSGTGKKTQYF. CDR3 coding DNA: TGTGCCAGCAGTTCCGGGACAGGGAAAAAGACCCAGTACTTC.

This clonotype appeared many times. The gene calls are TRBV6-2 or TRBV6-3 and TRBJ1-5, with D maybe TRBD1 (5 bases). The CDR3 spans 17 residues. Germline CDR1 reads MNHEY; CDR2 reads SVGEGT. The V gene lost 10 bases and the J gene lost 0 bases, with 22 bases spanning the gap. The CDR3 nucleotides read TGTGCCACCAGACCGACAGTATTTTCTAATAGCAATCAGCCCCAGCATTTT. Its translation: CATRPTVFSNSNQPQHF.

This clonotype was picked up a small number of times. The gene calls are TRBV6-2 or TRBV6-3 and TRBJ2-2; 10 bases line up with TRBD2. This CDR3 region has 16 residues. Germline trimming cut 6 bases from V and 4 bases from J; bases unmatched to any gene: 8. Germline V gene data show CDR1 as MNHEY and CDR2 as SVGEGT. CDR3 sequence (DNA): TGTGCCAGCAGCCCCAGCGGGGGGGCCGTCACCGGGGAGCTGTTTTTT. This codes for CASSPSGGAVTGELFF.

This clonotype has ten or more counts. The chain recombines TRBV5-1 with TRBJ1-4; TRBD1 might be the D (5 bases). This CDR3 has 15 residues. Trimming removed 6 bases at V and 3 bases at J, with 15 bases between. Germline values: CDR1 SGHRS, CDR2 YFSETQ. CDR3 DNA sequence: TGCGCCAGCAATCCCGGGGCGCGTCCTAATGAAAAACTGTTTTTT. This sequence encodes CASNPGARPNEKLFF. Complete variable domain (other parts from reference TRBV5-1 and TRBJ1-4): KAGVTQTPRYLIKTRGQQVTLSCSPISGHRSVSWYQQTPGQGLQFLFEYFSETQRNKGNFPGRFSGRQFSNSRSEMNVSTLELGDSALYLCASNPGARPNEKLFFGSGTQLSVL.

This clonotype came up many times. This sequence joins TRBV20-1 and TRBJ1-6, with 7 bases lining up with TRBD1. The V segment lost 2 bases and the J segment 5 bases; nucleotides outside the gene matches: 3. CDR1 and CDR2 (germline): DFQATT, SNEGSKA (reference sequence). There are 14 residues in the CDR3. CDR3 region: CSARPDRDNSPLHF. The CDR3 bases are TGCAGTGCTAGACCCGACAGGGATAATTCACCCCTCCACTTT.

This clonotype appeared many times. This sequence joins TRBV5-1 and TRBJ2-5; 8 bases align to TRBD2. The CDR3 contains 14 residues. The junction had 0 bases not matched to a gene; V was cut back by 0 bases and J by 2 bases. Germline V lookup: CDR1 SGHRS, CDR2 YFSETQ. CDR3 DNA sequence: TGCGCCAGCAGCTTGGCTAGCGGGCAAGAGACCCAGTACTTC. This sequence encodes CASSLASGQETQYF.

This clonotype was observed at least ten times. The J gene is TRBJ2-7, the V gene TRBV20-1; D unresolved. Germline values: CDR1 DFQATT, CDR2 SNEGSKA (reference sequence). The CDR3 is made up of 11 amino acids. V was trimmed by 5 bases and J by 4 bases, leaving 9 bases between them. CDR3 DNA: TGCAGTGCTCCTACTCGATACGAGCAGTACTTC. It is translated as CSAPTRYEQYF.

V usage is TRBV4-2 and J usage is TRBJ2-3, with 14 bases identical to TRBD2. The V segment lost 1 base and the J segment 6 bases; nucleotides outside the gene matches: 6. This CDR3 has 17 residues. CDR1 is LGHNA, CDR2 YNFKEQ, per germline. The DNA of the CDR3 is TGTGCCAGCAGCCAAGGACTAGCGGGGGGGCCGTCTGATACGCAGTATTTT. It yields the protein CASSQGLAGGPSDTQYF.

This clonotype was observed at least ten times. This sequence joins TRBV7-6 and TRBJ1-2; 9 bases line up with TRBD1. This CDR3 is 17 amino acids long. The V and J ends lost 4 bases and 6 bases, in that order; junction bases with no gene match: 15. Germline V gene data show CDR1 as SGHVS and CDR2 as FNYEAQ. DNA for the CDR3: TGTGCCAGCAGCTCTGTAACAGGGGGCAGCGGATCGAATGGCTACACCTTC. Residues: CASSSVTGGSGSNGYTF. The full variable domain, its missing parts supplied by reference TRBV7-6 and TRBJ1-2, is GAGVSQSPRYKVTKRGQDVALRCDPISGHVSLYWYRQALGQGPEFLTYFNYEAQQDKSGLPNDRFSAERPEGSISTLTIQRTEQRDSAMYRCASSSVTGGSGSNGYTFGSGTRLTVV.

This clonotype has at least ten counts. The chain links TRBV5-1 to TRBJ1-2; tentative D call: TRBD1 (6 bases). V dropped 4 bases and J dropped 6 bases, with 10 bases sitting between them. The germline V gene has CDR1 SGHRS and CDR2 YFSETQ. The CDR3 contains 12 residues. The CDR3 is CASSVTGDGYTF. The CDR3 coding sequence is TGCGCCAGCAGCGTGACAGGAGATGGCTACACCTTC.

This clonotype has at least ten counts. The J gene is TRBJ1-2, the V gene TRBV5-1, with TRBD1 identical over 8 bases. V trimming: 1 base; J trimming: 8 bases; junction bases outside the gene matches: 10. Germline V gene data show CDR1 as SGHRS and CDR2 as YFSETQ. The CDR3 has 15 residues. For the CDR3, the DNA is TGCGCCAGCAGCTTGACAGGACAGGGAAAATCAGGCTACACCTTC. This codes for CASSLTGQGKSGYTF. Full variable domain (missing parts from reference TRBV5-1 and TRBJ1-2): KAGVTQTPRYLIKTRGQQVTLSCSPISGHRSVSWYQQTPGQGLQFLFEYFSETQRNKGNFPGRFSGRQFSNSRSEMNVSTLELGDSALYLCASSLTGQGKSGYTFGSGTRLTVV.